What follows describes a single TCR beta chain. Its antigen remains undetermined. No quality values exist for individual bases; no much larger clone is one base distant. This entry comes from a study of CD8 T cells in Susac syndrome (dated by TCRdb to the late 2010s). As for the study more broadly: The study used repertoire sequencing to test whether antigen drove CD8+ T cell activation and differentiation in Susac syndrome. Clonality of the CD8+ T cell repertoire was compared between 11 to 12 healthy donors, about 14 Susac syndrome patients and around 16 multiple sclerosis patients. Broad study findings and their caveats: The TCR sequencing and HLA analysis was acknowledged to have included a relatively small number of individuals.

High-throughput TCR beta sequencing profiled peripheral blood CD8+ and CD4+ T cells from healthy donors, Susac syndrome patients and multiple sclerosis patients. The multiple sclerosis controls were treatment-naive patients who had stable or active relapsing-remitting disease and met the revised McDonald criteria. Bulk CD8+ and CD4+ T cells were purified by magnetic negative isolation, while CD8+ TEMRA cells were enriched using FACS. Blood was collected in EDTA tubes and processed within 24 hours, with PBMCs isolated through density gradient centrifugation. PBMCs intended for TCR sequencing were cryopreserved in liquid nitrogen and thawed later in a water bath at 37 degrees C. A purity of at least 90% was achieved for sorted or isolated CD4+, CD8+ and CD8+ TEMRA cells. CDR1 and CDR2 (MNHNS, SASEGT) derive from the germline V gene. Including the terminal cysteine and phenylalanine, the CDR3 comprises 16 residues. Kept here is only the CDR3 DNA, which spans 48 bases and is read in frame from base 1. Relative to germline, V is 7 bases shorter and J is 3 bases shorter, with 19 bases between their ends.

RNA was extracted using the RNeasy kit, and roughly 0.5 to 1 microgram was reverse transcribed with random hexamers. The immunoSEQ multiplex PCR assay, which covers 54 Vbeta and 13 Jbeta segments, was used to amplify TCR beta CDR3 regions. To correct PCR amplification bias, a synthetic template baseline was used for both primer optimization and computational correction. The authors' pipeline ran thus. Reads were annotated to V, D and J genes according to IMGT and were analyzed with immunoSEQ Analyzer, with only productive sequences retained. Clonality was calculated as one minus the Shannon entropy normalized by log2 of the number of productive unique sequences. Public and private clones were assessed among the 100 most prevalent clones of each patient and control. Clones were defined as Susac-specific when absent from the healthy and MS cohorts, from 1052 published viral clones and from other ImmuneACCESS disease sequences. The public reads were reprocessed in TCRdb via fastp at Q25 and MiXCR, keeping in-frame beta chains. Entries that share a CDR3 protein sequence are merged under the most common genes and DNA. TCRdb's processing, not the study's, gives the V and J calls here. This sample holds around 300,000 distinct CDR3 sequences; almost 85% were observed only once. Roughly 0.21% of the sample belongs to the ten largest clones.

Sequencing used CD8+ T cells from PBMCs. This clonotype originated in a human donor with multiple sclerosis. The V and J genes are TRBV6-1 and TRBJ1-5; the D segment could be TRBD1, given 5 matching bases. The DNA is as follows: TGTGCCAGCACCATCATACGGGACGGCGCCAATCAGCCCCAGCATTTT. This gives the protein CASTIIRDGANQPQHF.